The next 20 T cell receptor beta chains were all read from a single sample in a study of glioma-infiltrating T cells after dendritic cell vaccination. Noted time point: after dendritic cell vaccination, including at tumor progression/relapse. Method: immunoSEQ multiplex PCR; TCRdb's copy keeps in-frame clones and lacks some. The sample has 70,000 to 95,000 clones, about nine tenths seen once. The sequenced sample was blood, obtained after dendritic cell vaccination. The receptors stem from a human donor with glioblastoma.

This clone was recorded only once. The V and J genes are TRBV15 and TRBJ2-3, with D possibly matching TRBD1 (7 bases). The V end was cut by 0 bases, the J end by 0 bases, with 10 bases between. Germline loops: CDR1 LNHNV, CDR2 YYDKDF (reference sequence). There are 16 residues in the CDR3. The CDR3 nucleotides are TGTGCCACCAGCAGAGACAGGGGGAGGAGCACAGATACGCAGTATTTT. Its protein is CATSRDRGRSTDTQYF.

The rearrangement joins TRBV5-4 to TRBJ2-2; D perhaps matches TRBD1 (5 bases). Trimming shortened V by 10 bases and J by 1 base, and 11 bases separated the two germline ends. Germline lookup yields CDR1 SGHNT and CDR2 YYREEE (reference sequence). The CDR3 sequence is 13 residues long. The CDR3 sequence is CAGEGQNTGELFF. CDR3 nucleotides: TGTGCCGGGGAAGGACAGAACACCGGGGAGCTGTTTTTT. The full variable domain, rest sourced from reference TRBV5-4 and TRBJ2-2, is ETGVTQSPTHLIKTRGQQVTLRCSSQSGHNTVSWYQQALGQGPQFIFQYYREEENGRGNFPPRFSGLQFPNYSSELNVNALELDDSALYLCAGEGQNTGELFFGEGSRLTVL.

The chain has TRBV19 and TRBJ2-7; perhaps TRBD1 as D (6 bases). V was shortened by 4 bases and J by 6 bases, with 16 bases between the two germline ends. The CDR3 covers 14 residues. Germline V gene sequence: CDR1 LNHDA, CDR2 SQIVND (reference sequence). The CDR3 loop is CASSTSRQGLEQYF. CDR3 coding DNA: TGTGCCAGTAGTACTTCTAGGCAGGGGCTCGAGCAGTACTTC.

V gene TRBV5-1 combines with J gene TRBJ2-3, with a tentative D call TRBD1 (6 bases). The CDR3 is made up of 15 amino acids. The V end was cut by 5 bases, the J end by 0 bases, with 13 bases between. Germline V gene data show CDR1 as SGHRS and CDR2 as YFSETQ. CDR3 coding DNA: TGCGCCAGCAGACCTCAGGGGCCGAGCACAGATACGCAGTATTTT. It encodes CASRPQGPSTDTQYF.

V usage is TRBV11-2 and J usage is TRBJ2-7; maybe TRBD2 (5 bases). The CDR3 runs 13 residues. The germline CDR1 and CDR2 sequences are SGHAT and FQNNGV. The V end was cut by 8 bases, the J end by 5 bases, with 16 bases between. The CDR3 spells CASSAGSWDEQYF. DNA of the CDR3: TGTGCCAGCTCGGCTGGGAGCTGGGACGAGCAGTACTTC. The full variable domain, completed using reference TRBV11-2 and TRBJ2-7, is EAGVAQSPRYKIIEKRQSVAFWCNPISGHATLYWYQQILGQGPKLLIQFQNNGVVDDSQLPKDRFSAERLKGVDSTLKIQPAKLEDSAVYLCASSAGSWDEQYFGPGTRLTVT.

The chain uses TRBV6-6 and TRBJ1-5; no clear D gene. Germline V gene sequence: CDR1 MNHNY, CDR2 SVGAGI (reference sequence). The CDR3 consists of 12 residues. V was shortened by 8 bases and J by 3 bases, with 8 bases between the two germline ends. The CDR3 protein is CASDNPNQPQHF. The CDR3 DNA is TGTGCCAGCGACAACCCCAATCAGCCCCAGCATTTT.

V and J are TRBV12-5 and TRBJ1-5, with 8 nucleotides matching TRBD1. CDR3 size: 19 residues. Germline-derived CDR1 and CDR2 are LGHNT and FRNRAP. V was clipped by 5 bases and J by 0 bases; unmatched bases: 15. This chain's CDR3 is CASGTEQGVFEYSNQPQHF. CDR3 in DNA: TGTGCTAGTGGTACTGAACAGGGGGTCTTCGAGTATAGCAATCAGCCCCAGCATTTT.

This sequence joins TRBV7-2 and TRBJ2-2; 10 nucleotides agree with TRBD2. Losses at the gene ends were 0 bases for V and 7 bases for J; bases not matched to a gene: 11. Germline V lookup: CDR1 SGHTA, CDR2 FQGNSA. The CDR3 contains 18 residues. CDR3 sequence: CASSLAPPAGGRSGELFF. CDR3 DNA: TGTGCCAGCAGCTTAGCCCCTCCAGCGGGAGGGCGAAGCGGGGAGCTGTTTTTT.

The V gene is TRBV27, the J gene TRBJ2-2; perhaps TRBD2 as D (7 bases). CDR1 MNHEY and CDR2 SMNVEV come from the germline V gene (reference sequence). The V end was cut by 11 bases, the J end by 0 bases, with 10 bases between. This CDR3 has 13 amino acids. This CDR3 is CASGGANTGELFF. The CDR3 bases are TGTGCCTCGGGGGGCGCGAACACCGGGGAGCTGTTTTTT.

There are a few counts of this clone. The chain employs TRBV6-6 and TRBJ2-5, with a tentative D call TRBD2 (6 bases). From germline, CDR1 is MNHNY and CDR2 SVGAGI (reference sequence). V lost 7 bases, J lost 5 bases, and 20 bases lay in between. This CDR3 has 15 amino acids. The CDR3, as DNA: TGTGCCAGCAACAACTTGATCGGGAGAATGGAGACCCAGTACTTC. Translation gives CASNNLIGRMETQYF.

V and J are TRBV10-3 and TRBJ2-1, with D tentatively TRBD1 (6 bases). CDR1 ENHRY and CDR2 SYGVKD come from the germline V gene. Trimming shortened V by 2 bases and J by 9 bases, and 17 bases separated the two germline ends. The CDR3 loop spans 15 amino acids. The CDR3, as DNA: TGTGCCATCAGTGAGCGGATCGGGATAGGGGGTGAGCAGTTCTTC. It yields the protein CAISERIGIGGEQFF.

The DNA for the CDR3 is TGCGCCACCGGGACAGAGCCTAATTCACCCCTCCACTTT. It translates to CATGTEPNSPLHF. The chain has TRBV10-1 and TRBJ1-6; TRBD1 aligns across 7 bases. Germline V gene sequence: CDR1 WNHNN, CDR2 SYGVQD (reference sequence). The CDR3 has 13 residues. V gave up 10 bases and J gave up 6 bases; unmatched junction bases: 6.

The chain is built from TRBV7-2 and TRBJ2-1, with 7 bases that match TRBD2. V was clipped by 5 bases and J by 2 bases; unmatched bases: 6. CDR1 SGHTA and CDR2 FQGNSA come from the germline V gene. This CDR3 is built from 15 residues. CDR3 sequence: CASSLLAATYNEQFF. The CDR3 region has the DNA TGTGCCAGCAGCCTTCTAGCGGCGACCTACAATGAGCAGTTCTTC.

This sequence joins TRBV9 and TRBJ1-3; 8 positions match TRBD1. The J segment lost 0 bases and the V segment lost 4 bases, leaving 6 bases of the junction unmatched. The CDR3 is made up of 16 amino acids. CDR1 is SGDLS, CDR2 YYNGEE, per germline. The DNA for the CDR3 is TGTGCCAGCAGCACGGGACAGGCGGGCTCTGGAAACACCATATATTTT. Its translation is CASSTGQAGSGNTIYF.

The chain links TRBV2 to TRBJ2-5; 10 bases fit TRBD2. Germline V gene data show CDR1 as SNHLY and CDR2 as FYNNEI. The length of the CDR3 is 16 residues. Germline trimming cut 2 bases from V and 1 base from J; bases unmatched to any gene: 4. The DNA for the CDR3 is TGTGCCAGCAGTGAACCGGCTAGCGGGGGCCAAGAGACCCAGTACTTC. Amino acids: CASSEPASGGQETQYF.

J is TRBJ1-2 and V is TRBV19; TRBD1 aligns across 8 bases. V lost 7 bases and J lost 2; bases outside the gene matches: 6. Germline CDR1 LNHDA, CDR2 SQIVND (reference sequence). The CDR3 totals 14 residues. CDR3 sequence: CASNFDRGNYGYTF. The CDR3 nucleotides read TGTGCCAGTAATTTTGACAGGGGAAACTATGGCTACACCTTC.

The chain links TRBV10-3 to TRBJ1-5, with TRBD1 as a possible D gene (6 bases). Trimming took 4 bases from V and 6 from J, leaving 10 bases between them. Germline-derived CDR1 and CDR2 are ENHRY and SYGVKD. The CDR3 consists of 13 residues. The CDR3 DNA follows: TGTGCCATCAGTGCAGGGGCCGGTCAGCCCCAGCATTTT. Encoded protein: CAISAGAGQPQHF.

CDR3 nucleotide sequence: TGTGCCAGCTCGGGACAGGGCAGCGCAACTAATGAAAAACTGTTTTTT. Its protein product is CASSGQGSATNEKLFF. The chain combines TRBV18 with TRBJ1-4; 9 nucleotides match TRBD1. The junction had 5 bases not matched to a gene; V was cut back by 6 bases and J by 0 bases. This CDR3 has 16 amino acids. CDR1 KGHSH and CDR2 LQKENI come from the germline V gene.

This chain connects TRBV7-6 to TRBJ2-1, with 9 positions matching TRBD1. Germline V gene data show CDR1 as SGHVS and CDR2 as FNYEAQ. CDR3 length equals 17 residues. V lost 1 base to trimming and J lost 9 bases; unmatched junction nucleotides: 13. The CDR3 protein is CASSLGYPGTGKTEQFF. CDR3 nucleotides: TGTGCCAGCAGCTTAGGTTATCCCGGGACAGGGAAGACTGAGCAGTTCTTC.

The gene calls are TRBV29-1 and TRBJ2-1, with D possibly TRBD1 on 6 matching bases. V was pared by 7 bases and J by 7 bases, with 11 bases between. The CDR3 totals 11 residues. Germline values: CDR1 SQVTM, CDR2 ANQGSEA. CDR3 region: CSGDILNEQFF. The CDR3 nucleotides are TGCAGCGGGGACATCCTAAATGAGCAGTTCTTC.